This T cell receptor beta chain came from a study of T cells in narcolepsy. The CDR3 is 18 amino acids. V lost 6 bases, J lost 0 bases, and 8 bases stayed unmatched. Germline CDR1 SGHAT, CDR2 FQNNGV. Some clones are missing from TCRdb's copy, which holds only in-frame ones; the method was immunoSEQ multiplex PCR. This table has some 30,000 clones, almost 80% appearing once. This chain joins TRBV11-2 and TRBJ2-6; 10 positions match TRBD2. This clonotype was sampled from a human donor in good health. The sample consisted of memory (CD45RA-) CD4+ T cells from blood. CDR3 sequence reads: CASRSRLAGLSGANVLTF. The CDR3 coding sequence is TGTGCCAGCAGATCCCGACTAGCGGGCCTCTCTGGGGCCAACGTCCTGACTTTC.